The following is a TCR beta chain sequence with its context. This sample is part of a study of blood T cell repertoires in COVID-19. Study at large: Acute and convalescent COVID-19 specimens originated in the United States, Italy and Spain. The cDNA or gDNA used as material had been derived from T cells, B-cell-depleted T cells, or PBMCs.

In germline, CDR1 is LNHDA, CDR2 SQIVND (reference sequence). The CDR3 spans 14 residues. V was clipped by 3 bases and J by 3 bases, with 11 bases between them. Per the original methods: Nucleated cell counts were estimated from reference gene primer amplification. Profiling relied on immunoSEQ multiplex PCR, and the TCRdb table lists in-frame clones only, not all of them. For V, J and clone size, that table is used; D and trimming come from the DNA. The sample consists of approximately 82,000 clones, around 80% of them appearing once. The source material was peripheral blood. The source of this sequence is a man aged 50-60 years with active or convalescent COVID-19. The V gene is TRBV19, the J gene TRBJ1-1; D not certain. The CDR3 sequence is CASSITREDTEAFF. The DNA for the CDR3 is TGTGCCAGTAGTATTACCCGGGAGGACACTGAAGCTTTCTTT.